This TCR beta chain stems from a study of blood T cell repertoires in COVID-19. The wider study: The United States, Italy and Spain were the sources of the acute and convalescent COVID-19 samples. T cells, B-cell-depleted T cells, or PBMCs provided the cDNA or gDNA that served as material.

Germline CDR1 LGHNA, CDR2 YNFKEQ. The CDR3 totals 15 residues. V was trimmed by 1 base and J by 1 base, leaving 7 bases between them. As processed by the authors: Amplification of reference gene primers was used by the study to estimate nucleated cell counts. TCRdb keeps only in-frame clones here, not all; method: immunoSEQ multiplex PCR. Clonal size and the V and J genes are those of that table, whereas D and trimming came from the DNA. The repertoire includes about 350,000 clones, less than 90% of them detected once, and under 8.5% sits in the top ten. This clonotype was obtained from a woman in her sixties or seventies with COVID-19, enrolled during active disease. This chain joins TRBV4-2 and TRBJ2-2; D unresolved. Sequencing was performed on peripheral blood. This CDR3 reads CASSQGRLNTGELFF. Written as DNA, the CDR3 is TGTGCCAGCAGCCAAGGTCGACTGAACACCGGGGAGCTGTTTTTT.